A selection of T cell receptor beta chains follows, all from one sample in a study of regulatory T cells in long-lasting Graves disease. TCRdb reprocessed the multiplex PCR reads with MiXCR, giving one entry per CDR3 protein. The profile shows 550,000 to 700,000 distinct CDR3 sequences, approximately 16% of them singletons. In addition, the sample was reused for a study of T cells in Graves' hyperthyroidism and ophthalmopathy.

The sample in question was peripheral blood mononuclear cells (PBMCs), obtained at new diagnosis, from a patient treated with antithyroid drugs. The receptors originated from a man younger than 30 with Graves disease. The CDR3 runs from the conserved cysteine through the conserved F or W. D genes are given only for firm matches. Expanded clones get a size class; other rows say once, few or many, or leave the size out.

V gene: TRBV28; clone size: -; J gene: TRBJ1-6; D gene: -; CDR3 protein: CASSFYETANSPLHF; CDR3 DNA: TGTGCCAGCAGTTTTTATGAGACAGCAAATTCACCCCTCCACTTT
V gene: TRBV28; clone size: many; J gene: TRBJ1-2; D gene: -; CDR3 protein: CASSLSAGASYGYTF; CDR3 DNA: TGTGCCAGCAGTTTGTCTGCAGGGGCCAGCTATGGCTACACCTTC
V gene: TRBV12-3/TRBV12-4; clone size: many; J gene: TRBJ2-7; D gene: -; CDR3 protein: CASSLRLASLYEQYF; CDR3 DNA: TGTGCCAGCAGCTTAAGGCTAGCGTCTCTCTACGAGCAGTACTTC
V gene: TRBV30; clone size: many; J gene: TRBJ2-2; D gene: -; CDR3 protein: CAWSVRLSGELFF; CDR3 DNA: TGTGCCTGGAGTGTACGGCTCTCCGGGGAGCTGTTTTTT
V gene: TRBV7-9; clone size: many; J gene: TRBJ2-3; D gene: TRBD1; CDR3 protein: CASSLARGTTDTQYF; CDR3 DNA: TGTGCCAGCAGCTTAGCCAGGGGGACCACAGATACGCAGTATTTT
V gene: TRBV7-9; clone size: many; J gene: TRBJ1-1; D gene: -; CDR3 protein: CASSLGQIPTEAFF; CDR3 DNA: TGTGCCAGCAGCTTAGGACAGATCCCGACTGAAGCTTTCTTT
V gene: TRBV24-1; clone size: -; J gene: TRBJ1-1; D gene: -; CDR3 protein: CATSDPPGVNTEAFF; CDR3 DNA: TGTGCCACCAGTGACCCCCCAGGGGTGAACACTGAAGCTTTCTTT
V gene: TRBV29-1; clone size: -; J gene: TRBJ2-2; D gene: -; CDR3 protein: CSVARETGELFF; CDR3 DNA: TGCAGCGTCGCCAGGGAAACCGGGGAGCTGTTTTTT
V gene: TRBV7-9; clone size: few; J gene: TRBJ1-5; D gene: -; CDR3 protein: CASSTTGLNQPQHF; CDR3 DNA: TGTGCCAGCAGCACAACAGGACTCAATCAGCCCCAGCATTTT
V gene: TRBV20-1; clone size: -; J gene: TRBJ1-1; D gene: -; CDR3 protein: CSARMDLGAFF; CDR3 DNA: TGCAGTGCTAGGATGGACCTGGGAGCTTTCTTT
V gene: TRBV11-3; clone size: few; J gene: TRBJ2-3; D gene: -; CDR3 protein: CASSGRTEADTQYF; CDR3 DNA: TGTGCCAGCAGCGGGCGGACAGAGGCAGATACGCAGTATTTT
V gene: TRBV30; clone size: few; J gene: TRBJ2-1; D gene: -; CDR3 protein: CAWSEGRYSYNEQFF; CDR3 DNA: TGTGCCTGGAGCGAGGGACGATACTCCTACAATGAGCAGTTCTTC
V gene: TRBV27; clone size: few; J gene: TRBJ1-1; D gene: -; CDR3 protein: CASSLPPGLNTEAFF; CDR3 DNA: TGTGCCAGCAGCTTACCCCCAGGACTGAACACTGAAGCTTTCTTT